In this sample, the clone carrying this T cell receptor beta chain turned up many times. Antigen unknown. The entry originates in a study of CD8 T cells in ankylosing spondylitis. Study-level findings and limits: Earlier authors reported some of these motif variants in reactive arthritis synovial fluid and blood. What seemed typical of ankylosing spondylitis blood was a TCR beta motif built from roughly 8 highly homologous variants.

For TCR beta, libraries came from quantitative 5'-RACE with molecular barcodes. TCRdb re-analysed the 5' RACE reads in MiXCR, keeping a single row per CDR3 protein. Seen here are a few hundred thousand distinct CDR3 sequences, roughly an eighth observed once, and the top ten hold around 7%. The CDR3 is 17 amino acids. V was cut by 2 bases and J by 7 bases, with 20 bases left in between. The rearrangement links TRBV12-3 or TRBV12-4 to TRBJ1-4; the D is unclear. The sequenced material came from blood, either unsorted or a sorted T cell fraction (not recorded which). This clonotype was sampled from a male donor with ankylosing spondylitis. The DNA for the CDR3 is TGTGCCAGCAGTTTATTTCGACGCCTTACTGACGGTGAAAAACTGTTTTTT. It encodes CASSLFRRLTDGEKLFF.